The 9 T cell receptor beta chains in this list originate from one sample, sequenced in a study of blood T cell repertoires in COVID-19. Generated by immunoSEQ multiplex PCR, the TCRdb table keeps only in-frame clones and is missing some. This sample has around 250,000 clones; approximately 82% occur once, and the top ten carry about 15%. Material for sequencing was PBMCs or T cells enriched from blood (not recorded which). These receptors all stem from a man aged 40-49 years who had recovered from COVID-19.

The chain's CDR3 is CSVSGTANEKLFF. The CDR3 nucleotides are TGCAGCGTTTCCGGGACAGCTAATGAAAAACTGTTTTTT. The V gene is TRBV29-1, the J gene TRBJ1-4; 7 bases are a match to TRBD1. The CDR3 length is 13 residues. With 5 bases clipped from V and 3 bases from J, the junction kept 3 bases outside the gene matches. Germline CDR1 and CDR2: SQVTM and ANQGSEA.

This chain uses TRBV5-5 with TRBJ2-7; D is unresolved. The ends were cut back, 2 bases at V and 7 bases at J, with 13 bases in the middle. This CDR3 region has 13 residues. In germline, CDR1 is SGHKS, CDR2 YYEKEE (reference sequence). CDR3 sequence: CASSLYGTIEQYF. The CDR3 nucleotides read TGTGCCAGCAGCTTATATGGCACAATTGAGCAGTACTTC.

The V gene is TRBV24-1, the J gene TRBJ2-2; 7 bases fit TRBD2. Germline lookup yields CDR1 KGHDR and CDR2 SFDVKD. The CDR3 covers 16 residues. The J segment lost 4 bases and the V segment lost 4 bases, leaving 8 bases of the junction unmatched. This CDR3 reads CATSEPLAGVTGELFF. CDR3 DNA sequence: TGTGCCACCAGTGAGCCCCTCGCGGGAGTCACCGGGGAGCTGTTTTTT.

The chain couples TRBV7-9 to TRBJ1-1; D not resolved. The CDR3 covers 14 residues. V was pared by 1 base and J by 1 base, with 7 bases between. CDR1 and CDR2 (germline): SEHNR, FQNEAQ (reference sequence). CDR3 coding DNA: TGTGCCAGCAGCTTAGGATCAGAGAACACTGAAGCTTTCTTT. Protein product: CASSLGSENTEAFF.

The chain uses TRBV7-2 and TRBJ2-5, with D perhaps TRBD2 (5 bases). Trimming took off 2 bases at V and 3 bases at J, with 7 bases between the two ends. CDR1 and CDR2 from the germline V gene are SGHTA and FQGNSA. This CDR3 is 13 amino acids long. The CDR3 sequence is CASSLSREETQYF. The CDR3 DNA reads TGTGCCAGCAGCTTATCGAGGGAAGAGACCCAGTACTTC.

The chain uses TRBV10-3 and TRBJ2-4; TRBD2 might be the D (5 bases). Germline loops: CDR1 ENHRY, CDR2 SYGVKD. V was clipped by 10 bases and J by 6 bases, with 22 bases between them. CDR3 length: 15 amino acids. The CDR3 nucleotides are TGTGCCAGCTCCATAGAGGGCGCGCAAAGAAACATTCAGTACTTC. It encodes CASSIEGAQRNIQYF.

This sequence joins TRBV7-2 and TRBJ1-2; D unclear. Germline V gives CDR1 SGHTA, CDR2 FQGNSA. The CDR3 is made up of 14 amino acids. The V end lost 3 bases, the J end lost 8 bases, and 16 bases lay between the germline ends. The CDR3 DNA reads as TGTGCCAGCAGCTTTCAACCCGGGGTTGGGGGCTACACCTTC. This translates into CASSFQPGVGGYTF.

The chain employs TRBV14 and TRBJ2-1; TRBD2 matches at 10 bases. The J segment lost 8 bases and the V segment lost 0 bases, leaving 4 bases of the junction unmatched. The germline V gene has CDR1 SGHDN and CDR2 FVKESK. There are 15 residues in the CDR3. The CDR3 bases are TGTGCCAGCAGCCAAGATCTAGCGGGGGAGTATGAGCAGTTCTTC. Encoded protein: CASSQDLAGEYEQFF.

This chain joins TRBV28 and TRBJ1-2; TRBD1 might be the D (6 bases). This CDR3 comprises 12 residues. With 4 bases removed from V and 5 bases from J, the gap between germline ends came to 8 bases. Germline loops: CDR1 MDHEN, CDR2 SYDVKM. This CDR3 is CASSSTGYGYTF. CDR3 bases: TGTGCCAGCAGTTCGACAGGTTATGGCTACACCTTC.